Each of the 5 T cell receptor beta chains below was sequenced from the same sample in a study of identical twins. TCRdb independently ran MiXCR on the 5' RACE reads; one entry per CDR3 protein. Of roughly 260,000 distinct CDR3 sequences listed, 7.5% are singletons. The sample also formed part of further work on yellow fever vaccine responses in identical twins.

Sequencing was performed on CD8+ T cells sorted from blood. These receptors all stem from a woman aged 18-30 years in good health.

This clonotype has more than one count but fewer than ten. This rearrangement joins TRBV7-9 to TRBJ1-4; D might be TRBD1 (5 bases). The V end was cut by 3 bases, the J end by 7 bases, with 18 bases between. Germline V gene sequence: CDR1 SEHNR, CDR2 FQNEAQ (reference sequence). The CDR3 consists of 16 residues. CDR3 amino acids: CASSFYRGAPGEKLFF. The CDR3 DNA sequence: TGTGCCAGCAGCTTTTACCGAGGGGCTCCAGGTGAAAAACTGTTTTTT.

This chain uses TRBV6-1 with TRBJ2-2; the D call may be TRBD1 or TRBD2 (5 bases each). The V end lost 4 bases, the J end lost 7 bases, and 10 bases lay between the germline ends. CDR3 length: 13 amino acids. The germline V gene has CDR1 MNHNS and CDR2 SASEGT. The CDR3 nucleotides read TGTGCCAGCAGTGGAGGGGTGGGCGGGGAGCTGTTTTTT. This encodes CASSGGVGGELFF.

Many counts were recorded for this clonotype. The chain combines TRBV2 with TRBJ2-5; possible D gene TRBD1, 5 bases. Germline CDR1 is SNHLY and CDR2 is FYNNEI. Trimming took 10 bases from V and 5 from J, leaving 14 bases between them. This CDR3 region has 12 residues. The CDR3 region is CAIRKGKETQYF. CDR3 coding DNA: TGTGCCATCAGAAAGGGGAAGGAGACCCAGTACTTC.

This chain joins TRBV20-1 and TRBJ1-4; D unclear. The CDR3 is 17 residues long. The germline V gene encodes CDR1 DFQATT and CDR2 SNEGSKA (reference sequence). Trimming removed 6 bases from V and 2 bases from J, with 22 bases in between. The CDR3 region is CSAQVHRFQSTNEKLFF. As DNA, the CDR3 is TGCAGTGCCCAGGTGCACCGTTTCCAATCGACTAATGAAAAACTGTTTTTT.

This clonotype was found a few times. This rearrangement joins TRBV3-1 to TRBJ1-1; TRBD1 matches at 7 bases. The CDR3 has 12 residues. Germline V gene data show CDR1 as LGHDT and CDR2 as YNNKEL (reference sequence). The J segment lost 8 bases and the V segment lost 4 bases, leaving 4 bases of the junction unmatched. CDR3 sequence (DNA): TGTGCCAGCAGCCCGACAGGGCTGGAAGCTTTCTTT. It is translated as CASSPTGLEAFF.